This record covers a single T cell receptor (beta chain). Enrolment of Seattle patients took place during active infection, and they were followed longitudinally. CDR3 size: 13 residues. The V end lost 0 bases, the J end lost 5 bases, and 5 bases lay between the germline ends. Germline CDR1 SEHNR, CDR2 FQNEAQ (reference sequence). The data stem from a study of blood T cell repertoires in COVID-19. Background on the study: The analysed material was cDNA or gDNA that came from T cells, B-cell-depleted T cells, or PBMCs.

The data were produced by immunoSEQ multiplex PCR, yet TCRdb's version contains in-frame clones alone and is incomplete. The sample holds approximately 500,000 clones, around 90% seen once. The chain combines TRBV7-9 with TRBJ2-1, with D perhaps matching TRBD2 (5 bases). This clonotype was obtained from a woman in her forties or fifties with COVID-19, enrolled during active disease. What was sequenced was peripheral blood. The CDR3 sequence: CASSLARDNEQFF. The DNA for the CDR3 is TGTGCCAGCAGCTTAGCGAGGGACAATGAGCAGTTCTTC.